Reported below is one T cell receptor beta chain. These data originate in a study of blood T cell repertoires in COVID-19. Study details: T cells, B-cell-depleted T cells, or PBMCs supplied cDNA or gDNA.

The age range of participants was about 18 to 100 years, with residence in about 25 US areas. CDR1 is KGHDR and CDR2 is SFDVKD in the germline V gene. The CDR3 length is 14 residues. Trimming stripped 4 bases from V and 1 base from J, with 6 bases between. Sequencing was performed with immunoSEQ multiplex PCR; in TCRdb, only in-frame clones are kept and a portion is missing. This sample has over 300,000 clones; approximately 91% occur once, and the top ten carry around a tenth. V and J are TRBV24-1 and TRBJ1-4; D may be TRBD1 (5 bases). The sequence was collected from a woman aged 40 to 50 who had recovered from COVID-19. Sequenced: PBMCs or T cells enriched from blood (not recorded which). The chain's CDR3 is CATSDGGTNEKLFF. The CDR3 DNA sequence: TGTGCCACCAGTGACGGGGGAACTAATGAAAAACTGTTTTTT.